The 8 T cell receptor beta chains below come from one sample, sequenced in a study of T cells in Graves' hyperthyroidism and ophthalmopathy. The CDR3 regions of TCR beta were amplified from RNA transcripts. Primed by the HTBI set, a first-round RT-PCR was run on the TCR CDR3. Using its own MiXCR run on the multiplex PCR reads, TCRdb lists one record per CDR3 protein. The data contain some 620,000 distinct CDR3 sequences, roughly 15% of them singletons. The material sequenced was blood. These receptors originate from a woman in her 30s with Graves' hyperthyroidism.

J is TRBJ1-2 and V is TRBV2; possibly TRBD1 for D (6 bases). Per germline, CDR1 SNHLY and CDR2 FYNNEI. The CDR3 consists of 14 residues. Trimming stripped 4 bases from V and 7 bases from J, with 16 bases between. CDR3 region: CASSVLGAQSGYTF. In nucleotides, the CDR3 is TGTGCCAGCAGTGTTCTGGGGGCGCAGAGTGGCTACACCTTC.

J is TRBJ2-2 and V is TRBV5-8, with 9 bases fitting TRBD1. CDR1 is SGHTS, CDR2 YDEGEE, per germline. With V trimmed by 3 bases and J by 5 bases, 8 bases remained unmatched. The CDR3 runs to 16 residues. DNA of the CDR3: TGTGCCAGCAGCTCCCAACAGGGGGCGGAGACCGGGGAGCTGTTTTTT. This translates into CASSSQQGAETGELFF. Using reference TRBV5-8 and TRBJ2-2 for the parts outside the CDR3, the full variable domain is EAGVTQSPTHLIKTRGQQATLRCSPISGHTSVYWYQQALGLGLQFLLWYDEGEERNRGNFPPRFSGRQFPNYSSELNVNALELEDSALYLCASSSQQGAETGELFFGEGSRLTVL.

Ten or more counts support this clonotype. J is TRBJ1-1 and V is TRBV6-1; possibly TRBD1 for D (5 bases). The germline CDR1 and CDR2 sequences are MNHNS and SASEGT. The CDR3 length is 14 residues. The V end lost 7 bases, the J end lost 4 bases, and 16 bases lay between the germline ends. The CDR3 DNA follows: TGTGCCAGCATCCCGGTCGGGGGAAGCACTGAAGCTTTCTTT. Amino acid sequence: CASIPVGGSTEAFF.

The V and J genes are TRBV3-1 and TRBJ1-5, with D perhaps matching TRBD1 (5 bases). V dropped 11 bases and J dropped 9 bases, with 14 bases sitting between them. The CDR3 consists of 11 residues. In germline, CDR1 is LGHDT, CDR2 YNNKEL (reference sequence). The CDR3 reads CACSGGGPQHF. The CDR3 bases are TGTGCCTGTAGTGGGGGGGGGCCCCAGCATTTT.

In this sample, this clonotype turned up a few times. The rearrangement uses TRBV19 and TRBJ2-7; possible D gene TRBD2, 7 bases. The germline V and J ends were trimmed by 5 bases and 3 bases, with 17 bases remaining between them. CDR3 size: 15 residues. CDR1 is LNHDA, CDR2 SQIVND, per germline (reference sequence). CDR3 loop: CASSPAGHLYYEQYF. The CDR3 DNA follows: TGTGCCAGTAGTCCAGCGGGACACCTTTACTACGAGCAGTACTTC.

J is TRBJ2-7 and V is TRBV20-1; D may be TRBD2 (5 bases). This CDR3 has 14 amino acids. Trimming removed 4 bases at V and 2 bases at J, with 15 bases between. Germline-derived CDR1 and CDR2 are DFQATT and SNEGSKA (reference sequence). The CDR3 here is CSAKSGANPYEQYF. The DNA for the CDR3 is TGCAGTGCTAAGAGCGGTGCAAACCCCTACGAGCAGTACTTC.

This clonotype appeared many times. This chain joins TRBV10-3 and TRBJ2-1; 9 bases are shared with TRBD2. Germline V gene sequence: CDR1 ENHRY, CDR2 SYGVKD. V was clipped by 8 bases and J by 4 bases; unmatched bases: 9. The CDR3 spans 15 residues. The CDR3 coding sequence is TGTGCCATCGAGCCTGGGACTAGCATTTACAATGAGCAGTTCTTC. Translation: CAIEPGTSIYNEQFF.

The genes are TRBV4-1 and TRBJ2-1, with 8 nucleotides matching TRBD2. The CDR3 loop spans 21 amino acids. V shed 0 bases and J 6 bases; nucleotides not matched to a gene: 22. The germline CDR1 and CDR2 sequences are MGHRA and YSYEKL. The CDR3 loop is CASSQDRGTRWAGGGGNEQFF. The CDR3 region has the DNA TGCGCCAGCAGCCAAGATCGCGGGACTAGGTGGGCGGGAGGAGGGGGCAATGAGCAGTTCTTC.